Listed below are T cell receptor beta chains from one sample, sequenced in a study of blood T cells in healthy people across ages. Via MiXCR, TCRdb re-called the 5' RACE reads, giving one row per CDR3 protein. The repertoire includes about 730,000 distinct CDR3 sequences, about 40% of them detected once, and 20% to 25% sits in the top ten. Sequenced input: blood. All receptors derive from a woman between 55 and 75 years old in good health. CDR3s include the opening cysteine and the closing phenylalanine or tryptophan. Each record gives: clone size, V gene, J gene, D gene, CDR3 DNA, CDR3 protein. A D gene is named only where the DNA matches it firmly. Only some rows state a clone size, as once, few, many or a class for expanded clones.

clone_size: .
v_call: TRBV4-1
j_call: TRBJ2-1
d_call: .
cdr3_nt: TGCGCCAGCAGCCAAGGAGGGGGGTTTGGGGAGCAGTTCTTC
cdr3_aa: CASSQGGGFGEQFF

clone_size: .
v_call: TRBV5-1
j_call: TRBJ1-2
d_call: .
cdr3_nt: TGCGCCAGCAGCATTAGACAGTCCATTGGTGGCTACACCTTC
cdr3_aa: CASSIRQSIGGYTF

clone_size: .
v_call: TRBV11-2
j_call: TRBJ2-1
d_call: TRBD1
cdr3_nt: TGTGCCAGCAGCTTCCGCGACAGGGTAAATGAGCAGTTCTTC
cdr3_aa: CASSFRDRVNEQFF

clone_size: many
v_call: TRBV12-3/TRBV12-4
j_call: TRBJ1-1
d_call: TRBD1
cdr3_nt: TGTGCCAGCAGGGGACAGGGGGCAACTGAAGCTTTCTTT
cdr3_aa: CASRGQGATEAFF

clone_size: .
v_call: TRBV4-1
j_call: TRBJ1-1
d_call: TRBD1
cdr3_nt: TGCGCCAGCAGCCAAGAGGTCACAGGGGACACTGAAGCTTTCTTT
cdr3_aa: CASSQEVTGDTEAFF

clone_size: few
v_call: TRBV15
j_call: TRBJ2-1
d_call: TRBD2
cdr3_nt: TGTGCCACCAGCAGAGCCGGGACTAGCGTTGAGCAGTTCTTC
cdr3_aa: CATSRAGTSVEQFF

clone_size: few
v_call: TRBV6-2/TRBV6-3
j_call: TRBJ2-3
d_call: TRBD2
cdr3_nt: TGTGCCAGCAGTGCCGGACTAGCGGGAGGTAATACGCAGTATTTT
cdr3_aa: CASSAGLAGGNTQYF

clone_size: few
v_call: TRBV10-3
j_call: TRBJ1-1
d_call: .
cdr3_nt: TGTGCCATCAAGGATCCTGGCAGGTTCAACGGAGGAGCTTTCTTT
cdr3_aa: CAIKDPGRFNGGAFF

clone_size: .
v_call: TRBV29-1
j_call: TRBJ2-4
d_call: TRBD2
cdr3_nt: TGCAGCGTTGTCGGACTAGCGGGGGAAAGCAAAAACATTCAGTACTTC
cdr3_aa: CSVVGLAGESKNIQYF

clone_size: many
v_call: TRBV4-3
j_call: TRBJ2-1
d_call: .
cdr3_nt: TGCGCCAGCAGCCAAGAAGTCAGCAATGAGCAGTTCTTC
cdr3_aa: CASSQEVSNEQFF

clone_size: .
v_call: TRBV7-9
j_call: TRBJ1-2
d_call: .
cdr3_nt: TGTGCCAGCACAAGGGGGGGTAGTGGCTACACCTTC
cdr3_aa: CASTRGGSGYTF

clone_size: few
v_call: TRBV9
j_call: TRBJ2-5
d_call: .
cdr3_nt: TGTGCCAGCAGCCTTAGGGGGGGCCGAGAGACCCAGTACTTC
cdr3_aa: CASSLRGGRETQYF

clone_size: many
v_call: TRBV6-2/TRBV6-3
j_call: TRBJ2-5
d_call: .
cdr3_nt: TGTGCCAGCAGTTACGCCGGCGACTCTTGGGAGACCCAGTACTTC
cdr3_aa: CASSYAGDSWETQYF

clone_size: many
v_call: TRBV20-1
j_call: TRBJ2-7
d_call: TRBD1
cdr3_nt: TGCAGTGCTAGGACAGGGAGCTCCTACGAGCAGTACTTC
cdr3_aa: CSARTGSSYEQYF

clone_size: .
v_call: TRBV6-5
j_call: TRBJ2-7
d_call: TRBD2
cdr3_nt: TGTGCCAGCAGTTCCCCTTGGACTAGCGCGATCTACGAGCAGTACTTC
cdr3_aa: CASSSPWTSAIYEQYF

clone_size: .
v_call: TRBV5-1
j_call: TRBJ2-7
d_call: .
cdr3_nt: TGCGCCAGCAGCTTGGGCGGCACCAACTACGAGCAGTACTTC
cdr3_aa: CASSLGGTNYEQYF

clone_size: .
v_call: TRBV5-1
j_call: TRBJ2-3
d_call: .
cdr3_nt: TGCGCCAGCAGCTTGGAAAGGTCCCCGCCAGATACGCAGTATTTT
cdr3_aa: CASSLERSPPDTQYF

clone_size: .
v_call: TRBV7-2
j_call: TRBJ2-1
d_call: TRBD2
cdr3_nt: TGTGCCAGCAGCCCCGCCGGGACTAGTCTGGATGAGCAGTTCTTC
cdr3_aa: CASSPAGTSLDEQFF

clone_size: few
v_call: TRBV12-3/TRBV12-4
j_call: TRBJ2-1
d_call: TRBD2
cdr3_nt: TGTGCCAGCAGTCTGGGACTAGCGGGAGCCCGGTTCTTC
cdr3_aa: CASSLGLAGARFF

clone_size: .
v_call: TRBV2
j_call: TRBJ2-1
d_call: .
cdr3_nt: TGTGCCAGCAGTGACCAGAGCTCGGGGAGTGAGCAGTTCTTC
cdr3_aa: CASSDQSSGSEQFF

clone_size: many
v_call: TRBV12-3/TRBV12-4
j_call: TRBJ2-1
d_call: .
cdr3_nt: TGTGCCAGCAGTTTAAGCGGAGCGGCCTCCTACAATGAGCAGTTCTTC
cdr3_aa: CASSLSGAASYNEQFF

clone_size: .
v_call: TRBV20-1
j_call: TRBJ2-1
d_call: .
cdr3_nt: TGCAGTGCTAGCAGAAGGAAGAATGAGCAGTTCTTC
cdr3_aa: CSASRRKNEQFF

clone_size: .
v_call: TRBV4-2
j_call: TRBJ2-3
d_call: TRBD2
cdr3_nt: TGTGCCAGCAGCCAAGGGGTACGGCGGGAGGCAGGGGCAGATACGCAGTATTTT
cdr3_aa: CASSQGVRREAGADTQYF

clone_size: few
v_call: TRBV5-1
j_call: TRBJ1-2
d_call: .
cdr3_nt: TGCGCCAGCAGCGGAGGGACGGATCCGTATGGCTACACCTTC
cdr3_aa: CASSGGTDPYGYTF

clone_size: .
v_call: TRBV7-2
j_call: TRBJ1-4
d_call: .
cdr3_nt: TGTGCCAGCAGCTTATGGGATTCGGCTAATGAAAAACTGTTTTTT
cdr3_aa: CASSLWDSANEKLFF

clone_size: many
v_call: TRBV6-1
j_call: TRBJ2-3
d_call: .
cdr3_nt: TGTGCCAGCAGTGCTGCAGGCGGGACAGATACGCAGTATTTT
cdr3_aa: CASSAAGGTDTQYF